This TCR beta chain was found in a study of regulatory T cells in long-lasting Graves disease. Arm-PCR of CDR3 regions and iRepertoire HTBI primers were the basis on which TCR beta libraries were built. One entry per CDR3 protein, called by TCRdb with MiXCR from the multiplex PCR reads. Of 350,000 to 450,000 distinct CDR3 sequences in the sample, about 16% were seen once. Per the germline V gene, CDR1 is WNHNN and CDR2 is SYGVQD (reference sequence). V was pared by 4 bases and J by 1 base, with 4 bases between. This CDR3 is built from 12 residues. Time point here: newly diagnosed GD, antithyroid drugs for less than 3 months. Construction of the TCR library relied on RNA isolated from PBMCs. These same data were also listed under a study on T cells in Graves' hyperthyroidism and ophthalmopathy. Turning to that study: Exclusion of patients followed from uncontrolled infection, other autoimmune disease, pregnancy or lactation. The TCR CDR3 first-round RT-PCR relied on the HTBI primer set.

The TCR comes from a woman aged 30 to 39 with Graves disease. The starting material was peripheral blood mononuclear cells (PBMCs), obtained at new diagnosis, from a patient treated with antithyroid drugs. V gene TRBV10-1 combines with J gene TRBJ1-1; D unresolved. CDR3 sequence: CASSGWNTEAFF. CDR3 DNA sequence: TGCGCCAGCAGTGGCTGGAACACTGAAGCTTTCTTT.